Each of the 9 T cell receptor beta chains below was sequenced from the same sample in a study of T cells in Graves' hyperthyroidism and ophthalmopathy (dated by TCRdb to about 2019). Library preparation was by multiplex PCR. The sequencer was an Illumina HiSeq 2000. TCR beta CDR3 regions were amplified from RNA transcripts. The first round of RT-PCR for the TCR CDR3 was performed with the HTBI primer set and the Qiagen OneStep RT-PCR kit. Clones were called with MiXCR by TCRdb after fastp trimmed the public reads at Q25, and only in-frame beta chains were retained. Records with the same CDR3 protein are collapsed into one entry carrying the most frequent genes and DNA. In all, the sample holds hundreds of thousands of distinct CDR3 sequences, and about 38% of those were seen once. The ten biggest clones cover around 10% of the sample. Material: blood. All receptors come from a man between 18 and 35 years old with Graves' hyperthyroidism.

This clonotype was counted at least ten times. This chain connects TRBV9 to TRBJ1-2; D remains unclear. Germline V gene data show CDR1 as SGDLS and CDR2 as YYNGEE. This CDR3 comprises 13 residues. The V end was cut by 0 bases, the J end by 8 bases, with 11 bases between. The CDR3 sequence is CASSVGLSSGYTF. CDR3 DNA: TGTGCCAGCAGCGTAGGGCTGTCTAGCGGCTACACCTTC. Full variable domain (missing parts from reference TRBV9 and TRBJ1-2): DSGVTQTPKHLITATGQRVTLRCSPRSGDLSVYWYQQSLDQGLQFLIQYYNGEERAKGNILERFSAQQFPDLHSELNLSSLELGDSALYFCASSVGLSSGYTFGSGTRLTVV.

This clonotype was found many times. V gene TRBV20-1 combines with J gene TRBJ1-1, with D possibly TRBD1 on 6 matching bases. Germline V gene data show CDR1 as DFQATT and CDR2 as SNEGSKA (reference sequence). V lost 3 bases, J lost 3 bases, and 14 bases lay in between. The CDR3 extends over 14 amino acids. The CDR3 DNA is TGCAGTGCTAGTGGGGGGGCGCGGGACACTGAAGCTTTCTTT. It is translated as CSASGGARDTEAFF.

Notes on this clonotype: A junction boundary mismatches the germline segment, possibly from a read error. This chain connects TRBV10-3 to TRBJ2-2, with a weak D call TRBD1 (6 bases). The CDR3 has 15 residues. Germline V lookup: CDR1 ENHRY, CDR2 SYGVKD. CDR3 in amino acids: CASSEGKGVHPELFF. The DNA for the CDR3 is TGTGCCAGCAGTGAGGGTAAGGGGGTGCATCCGGAGCTGTTTTTT.

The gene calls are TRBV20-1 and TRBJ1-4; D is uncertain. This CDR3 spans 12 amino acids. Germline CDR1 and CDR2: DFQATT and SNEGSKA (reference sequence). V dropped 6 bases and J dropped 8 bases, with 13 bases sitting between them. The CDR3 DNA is TGCAGTGCAACCCTACGCGGCGAAAAACTGTTTTTT. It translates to CSATLRGEKLFF.

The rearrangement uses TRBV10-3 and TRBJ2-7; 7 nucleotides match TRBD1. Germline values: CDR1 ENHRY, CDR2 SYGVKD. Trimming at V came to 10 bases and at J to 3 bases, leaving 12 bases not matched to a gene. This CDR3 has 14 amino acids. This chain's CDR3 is CASRHYRGFYEQYF. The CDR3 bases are TGTGCCAGCAGACACTACAGGGGATTCTACGAGCAGTACTTC.

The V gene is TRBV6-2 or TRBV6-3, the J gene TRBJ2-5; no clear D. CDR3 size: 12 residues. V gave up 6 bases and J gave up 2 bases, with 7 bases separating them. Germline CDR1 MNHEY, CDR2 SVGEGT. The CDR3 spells CASSRRQETQYF. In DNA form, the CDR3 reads TGTGCCAGCAGCCGGCGACAAGAGACCCAGTACTTC.

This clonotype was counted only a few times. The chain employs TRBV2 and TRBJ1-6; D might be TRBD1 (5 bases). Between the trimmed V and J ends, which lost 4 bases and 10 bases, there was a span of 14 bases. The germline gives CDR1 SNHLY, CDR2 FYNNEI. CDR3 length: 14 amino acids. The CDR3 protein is CASSVAQGSSPLHF. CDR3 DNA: TGTGCCAGCAGTGTGGCCCAGGGCTCCTCACCCCTCCACTTT.

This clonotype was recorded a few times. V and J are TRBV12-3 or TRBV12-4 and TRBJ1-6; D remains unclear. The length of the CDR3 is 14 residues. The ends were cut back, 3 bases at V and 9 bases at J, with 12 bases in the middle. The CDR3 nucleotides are TGTGCCAGCAGTTTTCTGGATAAGGGTTCACCCCTCCACTTT. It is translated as CASSFLDKGSPLHF.

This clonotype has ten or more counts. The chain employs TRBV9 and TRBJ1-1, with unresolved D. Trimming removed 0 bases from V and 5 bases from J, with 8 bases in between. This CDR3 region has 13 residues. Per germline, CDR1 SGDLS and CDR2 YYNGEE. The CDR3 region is CASSVGGQTEAFF. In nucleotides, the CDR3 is TGTGCCAGCAGCGTAGGCGGCCAAACTGAAGCTTTCTTT.